This TCR beta chain emerged from a study of radiation and T cells in renal cell carcinoma. About the study: Nephrectomy followed 15 Gy stereotactic body radiation by 4 weeks. Study-level results: Pretreatment tumor biopsies were lacking, so baseline clonotypes are unknown.

CDR1 and CDR2 (germline): SGHRS, YFSETQ. Deletions cut 4 bases from V and 3 bases from J, with 10 bases between. The CDR3 has 13 amino acids. Time point meaning: blood 2 weeks post-SBRT. Treatment: 15 Gy SBRT to primary tumor, nephrectomy 4 weeks later. Clear cell pathology was present in this patient's renal cell carcinoma. With respect to this clone: The antigen remains unidentified.

Using immunoSEQ multiplex PCR, the repertoire was profiled, and TCRdb retains in-frame clones only, with some absent. The sample lists 160,000 or so clones; roughly 86% were seen once. This sample comprised blood, obtained from a patient whose treatment included radiotherapy and nephrectomy. The TCR comes from a woman aged 45-65 years with renal cell carcinoma. The gene calls are TRBV5-1 and TRBJ1-1; no reliable D call. The CDR3 DNA sequence: TGCGCCAGCAGCCATAACCGGGACACTGAAGCTTTCTTT. Translation gives CASSHNRDTEAFF.